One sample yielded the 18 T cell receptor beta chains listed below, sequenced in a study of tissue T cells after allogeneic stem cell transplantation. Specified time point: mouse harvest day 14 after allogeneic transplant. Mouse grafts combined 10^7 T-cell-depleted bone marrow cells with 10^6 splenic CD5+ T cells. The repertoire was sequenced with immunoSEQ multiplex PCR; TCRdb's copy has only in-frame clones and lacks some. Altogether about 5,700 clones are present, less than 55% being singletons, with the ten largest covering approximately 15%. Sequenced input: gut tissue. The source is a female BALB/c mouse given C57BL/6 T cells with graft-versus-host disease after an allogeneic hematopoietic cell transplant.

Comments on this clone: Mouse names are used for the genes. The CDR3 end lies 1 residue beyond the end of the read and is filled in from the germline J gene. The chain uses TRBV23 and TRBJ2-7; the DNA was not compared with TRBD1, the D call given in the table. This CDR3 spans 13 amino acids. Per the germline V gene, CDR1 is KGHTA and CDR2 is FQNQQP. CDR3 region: CSSSYREGYEQYF. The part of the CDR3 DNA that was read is TGCTCCAGCAGTTACAGGGAAGGGTATGAACAGTAC.

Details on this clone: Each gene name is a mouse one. CDR3: CASSLELGASAETLYF. The DNA read from the CDR3 is TGTGCCAGCAGCTTAGAACTGGGGGCTAGTGCAGAAACGCTGTAT. J is TRBJ2-3 and V is TRBV3; 8 bases fit TRBD2. The sequence runs out 1 residue before the end of the CDR3; the remainder is reconstructed from the germline J gene. With 1 base clipped from V and 0 bases from J, the junction kept 3 bases outside the gene matches. Germline CDR1 is SNHLY and CDR2 is FYNGKV (reference sequence). This CDR3 has 16 residues.

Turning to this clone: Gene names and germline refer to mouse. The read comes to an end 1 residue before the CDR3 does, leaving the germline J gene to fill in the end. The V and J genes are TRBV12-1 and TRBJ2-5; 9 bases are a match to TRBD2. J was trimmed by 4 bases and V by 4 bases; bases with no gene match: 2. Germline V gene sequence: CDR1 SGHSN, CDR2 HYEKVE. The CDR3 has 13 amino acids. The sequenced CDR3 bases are TGTGCCAGCTCCAGACTGGGGGAAGACACCCAGTAC. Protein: CASSRLGEDTQY. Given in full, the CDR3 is CASSRLGEDTQYF.

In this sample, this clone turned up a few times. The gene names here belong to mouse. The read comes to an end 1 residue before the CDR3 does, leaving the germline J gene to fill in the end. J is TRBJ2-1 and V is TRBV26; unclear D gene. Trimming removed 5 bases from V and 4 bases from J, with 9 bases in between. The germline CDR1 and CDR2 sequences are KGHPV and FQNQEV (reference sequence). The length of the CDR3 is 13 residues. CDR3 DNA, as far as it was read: TGTGCCAGCAGTAGAGAGGGATATGCTGAGCAGTTC. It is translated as CASSREGYAEQF. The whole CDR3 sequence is CASSREGYAEQFF. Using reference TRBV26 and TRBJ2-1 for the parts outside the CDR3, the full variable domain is NSKVIQTPRYLVKGQGQKAKMRCIPEKGHPVVFWYQQNKNNEFKFLINFQNQEVLQQIDMTEKRFSAECPSNSPCSLEIQSSEAGDSALYLCASSREGYAEQFFGPGTRLTVL.

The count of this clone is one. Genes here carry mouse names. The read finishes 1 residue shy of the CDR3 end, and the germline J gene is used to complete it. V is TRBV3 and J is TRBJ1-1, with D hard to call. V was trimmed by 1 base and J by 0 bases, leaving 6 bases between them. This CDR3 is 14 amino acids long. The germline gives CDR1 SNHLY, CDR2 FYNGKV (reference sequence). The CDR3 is CASSLGHANTEVFF. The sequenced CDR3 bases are TGTGCCAGCAGCTTAGGTCACGCAAACACAGAAGTCTTC.

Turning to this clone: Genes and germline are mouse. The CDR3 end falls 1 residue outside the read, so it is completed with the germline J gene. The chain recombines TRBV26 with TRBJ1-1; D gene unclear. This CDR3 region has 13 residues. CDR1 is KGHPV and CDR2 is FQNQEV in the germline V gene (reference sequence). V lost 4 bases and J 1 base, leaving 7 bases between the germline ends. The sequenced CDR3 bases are TGTGCCAGCAGTCCTCAACAAAACACAGAAGTCTTC. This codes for CASSPQQNTEVF. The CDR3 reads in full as CASSPQQNTEVFF.

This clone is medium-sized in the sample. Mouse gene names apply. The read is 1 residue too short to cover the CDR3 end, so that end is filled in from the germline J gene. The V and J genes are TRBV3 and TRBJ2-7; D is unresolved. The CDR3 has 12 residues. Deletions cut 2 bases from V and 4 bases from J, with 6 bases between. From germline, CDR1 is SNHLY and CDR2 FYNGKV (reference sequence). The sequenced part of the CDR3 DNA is TGTGCCAGCAGCTTACACCTATATGAACAGTAC. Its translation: CASSLHLYEQY. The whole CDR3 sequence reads CASSLHLYEQYF.

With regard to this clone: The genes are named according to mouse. The CDR3 is CASRTGGYTGQLYF. The CDR3 bases that were read are TGTGCCAGCAGAACTGGGGGTTACACCGGGCAGCTCTAC. The chain is built from TRBV15 and TRBJ2-2; TRBD2 aligns across 8 bases. The CDR3 is cut off 1 residue early in the read; its end comes from the germline J gene. This CDR3 has 14 residues. Trimming removed 6 bases from V and 3 bases from J; junction bases left unmatched: 3. CDR1 and CDR2 (germline): SGHND, FRSKSL.

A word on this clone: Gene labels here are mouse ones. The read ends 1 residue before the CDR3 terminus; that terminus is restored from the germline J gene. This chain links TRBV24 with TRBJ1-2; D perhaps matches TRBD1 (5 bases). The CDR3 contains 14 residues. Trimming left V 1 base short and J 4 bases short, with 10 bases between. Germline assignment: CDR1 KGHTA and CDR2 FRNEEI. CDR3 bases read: TGTGCCAGCAGTCTGTTGGTCAGGGTCTCCGACTACACC. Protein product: CASSLLVRVSDYT. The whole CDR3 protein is CASSLLVRVSDYTF.

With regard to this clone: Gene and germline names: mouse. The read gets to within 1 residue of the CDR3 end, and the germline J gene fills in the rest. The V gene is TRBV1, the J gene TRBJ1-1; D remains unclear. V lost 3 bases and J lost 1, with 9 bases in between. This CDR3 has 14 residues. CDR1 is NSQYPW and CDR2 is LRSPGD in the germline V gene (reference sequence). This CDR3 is CTCSAFHKNTEVFF. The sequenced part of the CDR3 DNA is TGCACCTGCAGTGCGTTCCATAAAAACACAGAAGTCTTC.

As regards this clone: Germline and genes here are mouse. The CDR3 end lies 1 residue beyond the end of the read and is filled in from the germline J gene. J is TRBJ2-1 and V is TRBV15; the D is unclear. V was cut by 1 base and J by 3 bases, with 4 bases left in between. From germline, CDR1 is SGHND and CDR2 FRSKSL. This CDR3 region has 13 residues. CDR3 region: CASSLGGYAEQFF. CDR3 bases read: TGTGCCAGCAGTTTAGGGGGCTATGCTGAGCAGTTC.

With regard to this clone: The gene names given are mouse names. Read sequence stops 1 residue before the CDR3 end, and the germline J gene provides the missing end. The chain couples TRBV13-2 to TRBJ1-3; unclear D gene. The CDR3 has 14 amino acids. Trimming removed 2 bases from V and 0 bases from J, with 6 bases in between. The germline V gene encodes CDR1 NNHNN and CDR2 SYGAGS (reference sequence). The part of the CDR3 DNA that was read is TGTGCCAGCGGTGACAGAAATTCTGGAAATACGCTCTAT. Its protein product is CASGDRNSGNTLY. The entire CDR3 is CASGDRNSGNTLYF.

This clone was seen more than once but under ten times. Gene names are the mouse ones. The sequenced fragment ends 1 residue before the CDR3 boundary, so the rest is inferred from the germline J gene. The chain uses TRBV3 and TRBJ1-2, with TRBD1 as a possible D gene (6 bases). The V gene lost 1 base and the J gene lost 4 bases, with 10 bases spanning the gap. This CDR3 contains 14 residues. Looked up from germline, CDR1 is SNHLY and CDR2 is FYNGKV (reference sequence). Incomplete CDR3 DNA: TGTGCCAGCAGCTTAGTGGGGGCCGGCTCCGACTACACC. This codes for CASSLVGAGSDYT. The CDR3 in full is CASSLVGAGSDYTF. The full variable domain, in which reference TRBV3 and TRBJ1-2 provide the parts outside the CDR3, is GPKVLQIPSHQIIDMGQMVTLNCDPVSNHLYFYWYKQILGQQMEFLVNFYNGKVMEKSKLFKDQFSVERPDGSYFTLKIQPTALEDSAVYFCASSLVGAGSDYTFGSGTRLLVI.

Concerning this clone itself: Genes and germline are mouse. CDR3 amino acids: CASSFRDGNTEVFF. CDR3 bases read: TGTGCCAGCAGTTTCCGGGACGGCAACACAGAAGTCTTC. The V and J genes are TRBV26 and TRBJ1-1, with D possibly being TRBD1 (5 bases). The read falls 1 residue short of the CDR3 end, and the missing part is taken from the germline J gene. Per the germline V gene, CDR1 is KGHPV and CDR2 is FQNQEV (reference sequence). This CDR3 has 14 amino acids. V was trimmed by 5 bases and J by 2 bases, leaving 12 bases between them.

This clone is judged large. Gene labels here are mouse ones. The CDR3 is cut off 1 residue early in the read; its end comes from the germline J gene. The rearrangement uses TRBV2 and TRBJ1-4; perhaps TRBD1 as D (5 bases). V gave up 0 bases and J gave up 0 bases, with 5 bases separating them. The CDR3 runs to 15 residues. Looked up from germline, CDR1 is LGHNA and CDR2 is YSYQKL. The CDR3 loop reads CASSQEGVSNERLFF. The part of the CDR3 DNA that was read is TGTGCCAGCAGCCAAGAAGGGGTTTCCAACGAAAGATTATTT.

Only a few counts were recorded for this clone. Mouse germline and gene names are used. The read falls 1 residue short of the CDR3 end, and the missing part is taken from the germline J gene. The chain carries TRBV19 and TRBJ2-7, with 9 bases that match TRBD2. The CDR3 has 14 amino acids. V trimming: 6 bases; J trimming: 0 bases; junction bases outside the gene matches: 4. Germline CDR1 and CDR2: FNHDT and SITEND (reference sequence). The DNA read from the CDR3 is TGTGCCAGCAATCGACTGGGGGTCTCCTATGAACAGTAC. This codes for CASNRLGVSYEQY. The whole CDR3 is CASNRLGVSYEQYF.

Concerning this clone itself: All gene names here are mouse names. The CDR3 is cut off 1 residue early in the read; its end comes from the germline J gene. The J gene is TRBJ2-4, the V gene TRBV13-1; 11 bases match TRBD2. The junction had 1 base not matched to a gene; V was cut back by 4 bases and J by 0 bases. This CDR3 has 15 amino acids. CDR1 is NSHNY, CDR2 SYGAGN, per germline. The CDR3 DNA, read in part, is TGTGCCAGCAGTCGGACTGGGGGGAGTCAAAACACCTTGTAC. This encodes CASSRTGGSQNTLY. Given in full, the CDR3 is CASSRTGGSQNTLYF.

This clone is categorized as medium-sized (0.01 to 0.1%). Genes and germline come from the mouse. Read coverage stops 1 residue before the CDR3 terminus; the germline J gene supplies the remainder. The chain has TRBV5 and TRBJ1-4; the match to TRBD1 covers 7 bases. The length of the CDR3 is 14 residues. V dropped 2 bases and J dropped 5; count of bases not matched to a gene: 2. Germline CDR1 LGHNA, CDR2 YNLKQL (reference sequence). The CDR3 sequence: CASSQPGQNERLFF. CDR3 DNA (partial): TGTGCCAGCAGCCAACCGGGACAGAACGAAAGATTATTT.